In this sample, the clone carrying this TCR beta chain turned up once. In the authors' workflow: How many nucleated cells were present was estimated from reference gene primer amplification. The protocol was immunoSEQ multiplex PCR, while the TCRdb copy is restricted to in-frame clones and leaves out a portion. V, J and clone size reflect that table, while D and trimming were determined from the DNA. The sample records around 250,000 clones, 88% being singletons. The data belong to a study of blood T cell repertoires in COVID-19. Overall study: The United States, Italy and Spain supplied acute and convalescent COVID-19 samples. PBMCs, B-cell-depleted T cells, or T cells were the source of the cDNA or gDNA that made up the material.

The sample comprised peripheral blood. The sequence was collected from a human donor in a cohort sampled during active COVID-19.

The CDR3 sequence is CASSQAGTGEGMNTEAFF. DNA of the CDR3: TGCGCCAGCAGTCAAGCCGGGACAGGGGAGGGGATGAACACTGAAGCTTTCTTT. J is TRBJ1-1 and V is TRBV23-1; the match to TRBD1 covers 10 bases. TRBV23-1 carries the ORF label, with uncertain function. V lost 2 bases to trimming and J lost 0 bases; unmatched junction nucleotides: 9. The CDR3 contains 18 residues.